This T cell receptor (beta chain) was captured in a study of cytomegalovirus exposure and HLA in healthy donors (dated by TCRdb to the late 2010s). Broadly, across the study: An earlier analysis of approximately 590 of the donors reported 250 to 350 Gb of sequence data and 117 million unique TCR beta sequences from around 200 million T cells. The later analysis used no new phenotypic data to find candidate immune exposures, relying instead on TCR beta sequences and their occurrence across donors. To study patterns of TCR occurrence, a later analysis re-analyzed previously published TCR beta repertoires from several hundred donors and added high-resolution HLA genotyping. A separate validation cohort of roughly 130 different subjects was used in addition to the 666-subject first cohort. HLA typing included class I and class II loci at four-digit resolution. Among about 390 genotyped donors of the cohort, an average of approximately 250,000 unique TCR beta nucleotide sequences were sequenced per donor, roughly 18% of them non-productive. To predict cytomegalovirus infection status, the study combined high-throughput TCR immunosequencing, statistical association of individual TCRs with disease status, and machine learning. All discovery cohort repertoires had been generated on a single sequencing platform. Genome-wide SNP genotypes for about 65% of the roughly 670 donors were used in a later genetic analysis, which treated that subset as a discovery cohort. The genetic ancestry cluster associated with self-reported Caucasian donors included around four fifths of the roughly 400 genotyped donors. A few DR-DQ haplotypes were treated as single units for association and clustering because of strong linkage in the cohort. About 280 gigabases of sequencing data and approximately 91 million unique TCR sequences made up an early release that covered roughly 670 HLA-typed donors. The number of donors typed differed by locus, with about 629-630 for A, B, C, DRB1 and DQB1, roughly 520 for DQA1, 600 to 610 for DPA1, and 400 to 490 for DPB1. Donor age, sex, ethnicity and CMV serostatus were compiled together with the repertoire data. To decide whether each TCR beta V gene segment behaved as functional or pseudogenic, an earlier analysis of some 580 of the donors relied on high-throughput TCR beta sequencing. Using immunosequencing, the study profiled T cell repertoires from 666 subjects and related those repertoires to cytomegalovirus serostatus. The study aimed to test whether signatures of past pathogen exposure could be identified by cataloging public T cell receptors. Overall study outcomes, separate from this receptor: A later analysis found that most CMV-associated TCR beta chains appeared HLA-restricted, with HLA associations seemingly driven largely by CMV exposure. The presence/absence analyses assumed that sequencing depth was roughly uniform across donors, and that assumption may not be true. The cohort was sequenced for TCR beta chains only, and without alpha or paired-chain data the features that could be detected were limited. An association between a missense DCLRE1C variant and V-gene and J-gene trimming of TCR beta chains was found in a later genetic analysis and replicated in an independent cohort. A later analysis found that HLA-associated TCR beta chains were more clonally expanded and had lower generation probabilities than equally common non-associated chains. Because counts were too low, about 15 rarely observed V segments, including chromosome 9 orphons, were left out of the earlier analysis of about 500 of the donors. Specific HLA alleles were associated with roughly 17,000 TCR beta sequences at a false discovery rate of 0.05 in a later analysis. Assigning TCR associations to individual alleles was difficult when HLA alleles, especially DR and DQ, strongly co-occurred. Correlated functional status among segregating V segments might be attributable to linkage disequilibrium, but an unknown experimental factor could not be ruled out. The classifier was reported to diagnose cytomegalovirus status with high specificity and sensitivity in both the original cohort and the validation cohort. In an earlier analysis of roughly 560 of the donors, most TCR beta V segments were observed in productive rearrangements about 90% or about 30% of the time, broadly matching IMGT annotations. In a later genetic analysis, fewer N-insertions in productive TCRs were reported among donors in an Asian-associated ancestry cluster than the roughly 700-donor mean. Several of the top co-occurrence clusters appeared to be linked to parvovirus B19, influenza, CMV and Epstein-Barr virus, according to a later analysis. A later analysis found that TCR association rates varied across HLA loci, with DRB1 alleles showing the most associated TCRs and HLA-C alleles the fewest. The only immune exposure information available for the cohort was CMV serostatus. A further reported finding was that TCR beta sequences accurately predicted the HLA-A and HLA-B alleles for most subjects in the first cohort. In vitro tests confirmed that three of the cytomegalovirus-associated TCR beta chains recognize cytomegalovirus antigens. A cluster of highly shared sequence variants was judged likely to be a technical artifact of the sequencing pipeline. Some IMGT-functional V segments, including TRBV6-2 and TRBV6-3, could not be distinguished by the 87-base-pair reads and were therefore excluded. Because HLA typing was missing for some donors at each locus, association tests included only the typed subset. The study gave a list of about 150 TCR beta chains associated with cytomegalovirus. Most TCR sequences were observed very rarely across donors, whereas some public TCRs were present in many individuals. The authors suggested that the approach could potentially be generalized to other disease states and immunological phenotypes.

The method was the immunoSEQ multiplex PCR assay. The multiplex PCR relied on a mix of 60 forward primers for TCR Vbeta segments and 13 reverse primers for TCR Jbeta segments. The CDR3 region of rearranged TCR beta genes was amplified from genomic DNA with a multiplex PCR assay. The Illumina HiSeq System was used to sequence the amplified TCR beta libraries as 87-base-pair reads. Processing in the source paper ran as follows. A later analysis tallied 80 million to 95 million unique TCR beta chains across the 660 or so repertoires, and some 12 million of those chains were shared by two or more donors. To remove PCR and sequencing errors, raw reads were error-corrected and collapsed into unique sequences using a nearest-neighbor algorithm that merged closely related sequences. CDR3 sequences were aligned to IMGT reference sequences to assign V, D and J gene segments. For a sequence to be retained, at least a six-nucleotide match to both a V gene segment and a J gene segment was required. A rearrangement was called productive if the CDR3 had no stop codons and remained in frame with V and J, and every other rearrangement was called non-productive. Following IMGT convention, CDR3 was defined as the stretch from the second conserved V-encoded cysteine up to the conserved J-encoded phenylalanine. The earlier analysis of more than 450 of the donors excluded sequences that lacked an unambiguous match to a single V gene segment. In an earlier analysis of several hundred of the donors, a V segment was called functional when productive rearrangements were above 56.7%, and segregating when the standard deviation between donors exceeded 5%. A statistical classification framework was built to diagnose cytomegalovirus status from the catalog of TCR beta chain sequences. V and J gene assignment, in a later analysis, came from comparing TCR nucleotide sequences with IMGT/GENE-DB human TR gene sequences. The TCRdist pipeline was used in a later analysis to assign CDR3 sequences and most-parsimonious VDJ recombination scenarios. A later analysis defined each TCR beta chain by its CDR3 amino acid sequence plus V-gene family, and excluded reads lacking a unique V-gene family. As a way to deal with suspected cross-contamination and a sequencing artifact, a later analysis dropped 450 to 700 nucleotide sequences that were highly shared and had low generation probability. In a later analysis, a clonal expansion index for each public chain was calculated from normalized within-repertoire ranks of inferred template counts. A later analysis computed generation probabilities with a VDJ recombination model fitted to out-of-frame rearrangements, and checked the results against IGoR. In a later analysis, TCR-TCR, TCR-HLA and TCR-CMV co-occurrence was scored with hypergeometric tests, and a repertoire-size bias correction was applied to TCR pairs. A later analysis estimated false discovery rates by permuting HLA or CMV assignments 20 times. In a later analysis, co-occurring TCRs were grouped using DBSCAN, with TCRdist sequence similarity added in when clustering inside HLA-allele-positive subsets. Co-occurrence clustering excluded repertoires with fewer than 30,000 or more than 120,000 public chains, plus five with anomalous nucleotide sharing. In TCRdb, the immuneACCESS table is reduced to in-frame sequences with V and J assigned. These tables do not hold every clone; where another copy was compared, an unresolved V gene accounts for under half, and the others remain unexplained. That table furnishes V, J and clone size, whereas the DNA furnished D and trimming. This sample comprises over 80,000 clones, 65% of them detected only once. 5.5% to 6.5% of the sample goes to the ten largest clones.

As to this clone: Its recognized antigen is unknown. No quality values exist for individual bases; no much larger clone is one base distant.

The cohort comprised fewer than 750 healthy bone marrow donors. At the time of sampling, every cohort member was nominally healthy, though immune exposures that went unrecorded were likely present. The donor was CMV seropositive and belonged to the group of 250 to 350 seropositive cohort members. A peripheral blood sample was collected from each donor, and TCR beta sequencing was performed on peripheral blood mononuclear cells. The Qiagen DNeasy Blood Extraction Kit was used to extract genomic DNA from the blood cell samples. After removal of 0 bases from V and 3 bases from J, the junction retains 8 bases not matched to a gene. Via the germline V gene, CDR1 is SGHAT and CDR2 FQNNGV. The CDR3, cysteine through phenylalanine, is 16 amino acids long. Here the CDR3 DNA is all that survives: 48 bases in frame from base 1.

This chain is built from TRBV11-2 and TRBJ2-7; TRBD1 fits 7 bases in the junction. This TCR was sampled from a boy aged 5-17 years in good health and CMV-seropositive. Sequencing used PBMCs. The DNA sequence is as follows: TGTGCCAGCAGCTTAGATCAGGGGACAGTGAGCTACGAGCAGTACTTC. This yields the protein CASSLDQGTVSYEQYF.